The 32 T cell receptor beta chains presented below share a single source sample, sequenced in a study of T-cell memory formation after mild COVID-19. TCRdb recomputed calls from the 5' RACE reads with MiXCR, one row per CDR3 protein. The sample lists approximately 350,000 distinct CDR3 sequences, 13% to 15% occurring once. The specimen was PBMCs or a T cell subset sorted from them (not recorded which). The source is a man in his late teens or twenties who had mild COVID-19 (a few samples of this study predate the infection). Cell type and time point are not known.

The genes are TRBV6-5 and TRBJ1-6, with D tentatively TRBD1 (6 bases). Trimming removed 5 bases at V and 9 bases at J, with 11 bases between. Germline CDR1 MNHEY, CDR2 SVGAGI. This CDR3 is built from 13 residues. The CDR3 bases are TGTGCCAGCAGTCCTACAGGGCGTTCACCCCTCCACTTT. Its protein is CASSPTGRSPLHF.

This clonotype was seen a handful of times. V is TRBV12-3 or TRBV12-4 and J is TRBJ1-1; weak D call: TRBD1 (5 bases). The CDR3 contains 13 residues. Trimming stripped 6 bases from V and 5 bases from J, with 13 bases between. CDR3 residues: CASRLGGTTEAFF. Here the CDR3 DNA reads TGTGCCAGCAGACTCGGAGGGACGACTGAAGCTTTCTTT.

The chain carries TRBV4-3 and TRBJ2-3; D is possibly TRBD1 (6 bases). The CDR3 has 17 amino acids. Trimming pared 0 bases from V and 9 bases from J, leaving 22 bases between. Per the germline V gene, CDR1 is LGHNA and CDR2 is YSLEER. CDR3 DNA sequence: TGCGCCAGCAGCCAAGACCCGCCAGGGGCGAGAGTGGGGACGCAGTATTTT. It specifies CASSQDPPGARVGTQYF.

The rearrangement uses TRBV4-1 and TRBJ2-6; 7 bases agree with TRBD2. Germline V gene data show CDR1 as MGHRA and CDR2 as YSYEKL. CDR3 size: 16 residues. The trim removed 0 bases at V and 4 bases at J, leaving 3 bases unmatched. DNA for the CDR3: TGCGCCAGCAGCCAAGACGGGGGGTACGGGGCCAACGTCCTGACTTTC. Translation: CASSQDGGYGANVLTF.

This clonotype has just a few counts. This sequence joins TRBV7-3 and TRBJ2-7, with D perhaps matching TRBD2 (5 bases). The germline V gene encodes CDR1 SGHTA and CDR2 FQGTGA. The CDR3 consists of 15 residues. Trimming cost V 1 base and J 2 bases, with 12 bases left between them. CDR3 amino acids: CASSLRRGPPYEQYF. CDR3 bases: TGTGCCAGCAGCTTAAGAAGAGGGCCCCCCTACGAGCAGTACTTC.

A remark on this clonotype: Mismatch with germline at one junction end may stem from a read error. This chain connects TRBV6-2 or TRBV6-3 to TRBJ2-5; perhaps D is TRBD1 or TRBD2 (5 bases each). The CDR3 has 15 residues. Germline V lookup: CDR1 MNHEY, CDR2 SVGEGT. CDR3 sequence (DNA): TGTGCCAGCAGTCACTCTGGGACCCCGGGAGAGACCCAGTACTTC. Its protein is CASSHSGTPGETQYF.

This clonotype was counted many times. The chain joins TRBV4-2 to TRBJ2-7; D gene unclear. The CDR3 covers 16 residues. V was pared by 0 bases and J by 1 base, with 13 bases between. Germline V gene lookup returns CDR1 LGHNA and CDR2 YNFKEQ. The CDR3 DNA follows: TGTGCCAGCAGCCAAGAGGGTGGAGCTTATTCCTACGAGCAGTACTTC. This sequence encodes CASSQEGGAYSYEQYF.

This chain joins TRBV9 and TRBJ1-6, with a weak D call TRBD1 (5 bases). CDR3 length: 14 residues. V was clipped by 3 bases and J by 8 bases, with 12 bases between them. Germline CDR1 SGDLS, CDR2 YYNGEE. CDR3 DNA sequence: TGTGCCAGCAGCGACCGGGGCCTAGATTCACCCCTCCACTTT. This sequence encodes CASSDRGLDSPLHF.

The CDR3 DNA sequence: TGTGCCAGCAGCTTTCGTCTAAGAACTAATGAAAAACTGTTTTTT. Protein product: CASSFRLRTNEKLFF. This chain links TRBV5-6 with TRBJ1-4, with D hard to call. The V end lost 2 bases, the J end lost 1 base, and 9 bases lay between the germline ends. Germline V lookup: CDR1 SGHDT, CDR2 YYEEEE. The CDR3 consists of 15 residues.

The chain uses TRBV4-3 and TRBJ2-7; the D is unclear. Germline CDR1 LGHNA, CDR2 YSLEER. Trimming took 1 base from V and 2 from J, leaving 12 bases between them. The CDR3 extends over 15 amino acids. The CDR3 DNA is TGCGCCAGCAGCCAAGTCTTCCCCGGCACCTACGAGCAGTACTTC. Its translation is CASSQVFPGTYEQYF.

The rearrangement joins TRBV29-1 to TRBJ2-2; the D gene is possibly TRBD2 (6 bases). This CDR3 spans 15 amino acids. Per germline, CDR1 SQVTM and CDR2 ANQGSEA. V shed 4 bases and J shed 1 base, with 13 bases lying between them. The DNA for the CDR3 is TGCAGCGTTGGGAGTGGGCGGGGGAACACCGGGGAGCTGTTTTTT. This sequence encodes CSVGSGRGNTGELFF.

The chain employs TRBV9 and TRBJ2-3; D call uncertain. V lost 0 bases and J lost 0, with 8 bases in between. The CDR3 has 15 residues. Per germline, CDR1 SGDLS and CDR2 YYNGEE. The CDR3 DNA follows: TGTGCCAGCAGCGTAGTGGGCGGCAGCACAGATACGCAGTATTTT. It yields the protein CASSVVGGSTDTQYF.

V gene TRBV10-3 combines with J gene TRBJ2-1; TRBD2 agrees at 13 bases. The CDR3 is 14 amino acids. Germline V CDR1 and CDR2: ENHRY, SYGVKD. V trimming: 6 bases; J trimming: 6 bases; junction bases outside the gene matches: 2. The CDR3 is CAIRLAGGRNEQFF. The CDR3 DNA is TGTGCCATCAGACTAGCGGGGGGGCGCAATGAGCAGTTCTTC.

This clonotype came up a few times. The chain is built from TRBV2 and TRBJ1-2; D is ambiguous. The CDR3 is 14 amino acids. The germline V gene has CDR1 SNHLY and CDR2 FYNNEI. V was clipped by 1 base and J by 3 bases, with 9 bases between them. CDR3 DNA: TGTGCCAGCAGTGAAGGGGAACTTTACTATGGCTACACCTTC. Translated: CASSEGELYYGYTF.

This clonotype was counted between two and nine times. This chain links TRBV4-3 with TRBJ1-2; D is uncertain. Trimming removed 0 bases at V and 2 bases at J, with 4 bases between. Germline V gives CDR1 LGHNA, CDR2 YSLEER. CDR3 length: 13 amino acids. Here the CDR3 reads CASSQDVNYGYTF. DNA for the CDR3: TGCGCCAGCAGCCAAGATGTAAACTATGGCTACACCTTC.

This clonotype occurred many times. The CDR3 is CASSLVRNTIYF. The CDR3 bases are TGTGCCAGCAGCTTAGTTCGGAACACCATATATTTT. The chain combines TRBV5-5 with TRBJ1-3; D gene unclear. The CDR3 consists of 12 residues. V was cut by 2 bases and J by 7 bases, with 7 bases left in between. Per the germline V gene, CDR1 is SGHKS and CDR2 is YYEKEE (reference sequence).

This clonotype came up a few times. This rearrangement joins TRBV25-1 to TRBJ2-5; D unclear. The CDR3 totals 13 residues. In germline, CDR1 is MGHDK, CDR2 SYGVNS. Deletions cut 2 bases from V and 5 bases from J, with 9 bases between. CDR3 residues: CASSERLRETQYF. CDR3 DNA: TGTGCCAGCAGTGAAAGACTGCGGGAGACCCAGTACTTC.

This clonotype occurred a few times. This chain connects TRBV5-4 to TRBJ2-7; 8 positions agree with TRBD2. With V trimmed by 4 bases and J by 3 bases, 3 bases remained unmatched. Germline V gene sequence: CDR1 SGHNT, CDR2 YYREEE (reference sequence). The CDR3 spans 13 residues. The CDR3 nucleotides are TGTGCCAGCAGCCCGGGAGGGCACTACGAGCAGTACTTC. Residues: CASSPGGHYEQYF.

J is TRBJ2-2 and V is TRBV3-1, with D uncertain. V dropped 1 base and J dropped 1 base, with 7 bases sitting between them. The germline V gene has CDR1 LGHDT and CDR2 YNNKEL (reference sequence). The CDR3 has 15 amino acids. CDR3 DNA: TGTGCCAGCAGCCAAGTAGGCCAGAACACCGGGGAGCTGTTTTTT. Encoded protein: CASSQVGQNTGELFF.

The CDR3 region is CASSLGDSRYGYTF. Written as DNA, the CDR3 is TGCGCCAGCAGCTTGGGGGACAGCCGGTATGGCTACACCTTC. This chain uses TRBV5-1 with TRBJ1-2; 7 nucleotides agree with TRBD1. Trimming cost V 0 bases and J 5 bases; bases outside gene matches: 4. CDR3 length: 14 residues. The germline V gene has CDR1 SGHRS and CDR2 YFSETQ.

The sample holds many counts of this clonotype. The chain combines TRBV7-9 with TRBJ2-3; perhaps TRBD1 as D (6 bases). The CDR3 is 12 amino acids. In germline, CDR1 is SEHNR, CDR2 FQNEAQ (reference sequence). V was pared by 2 bases and J by 6 bases, with 6 bases between. CDR3: CASSLQGDTQYF. CDR3 coding DNA: TGTGCCAGCAGCTTACAGGGGGATACGCAGTATTTT.

The gene calls are TRBV12-3 or TRBV12-4 and TRBJ1-1, with 7 bases fitting TRBD1. The trim removed 5 bases at V and 5 bases at J, leaving 5 bases unmatched. This CDR3 region has 13 residues. The CDR3 sequence is CASSGQVRTEAFF. The CDR3 nucleotides are TGTGCCAGCAGTGGACAGGTACGGACTGAAGCTTTCTTT.

This rearrangement joins TRBV4-2 to TRBJ2-5; D is uncertain. Germline CDR1 is LGHNA and CDR2 is YNFKEQ. Trimming removed 3 bases at V and 2 bases at J, with 7 bases between. The CDR3 extends over 13 amino acids. CDR3 nucleotides: TGTGCCAGCAGCCAGCCGGGTCAAGAGACCCAGTACTTC. It translates to CASSQPGQETQYF.

This chain uses TRBV5-1 with TRBJ1-1; D perhaps matches TRBD1 (5 bases). Trimming left V 0 bases short and J 5 bases short, with 11 bases between. The CDR3 totals 14 residues. Germline values: CDR1 SGHRS, CDR2 YFSETQ. The CDR3 reads CASSLGQGGTEAFF. The CDR3 DNA reads TGCGCCAGCAGCTTGGGGCAGGGTGGAACTGAAGCTTTCTTT.

CDR3 region: CASSPYPGGDTQYF. CDR3 coding DNA: TGCGCCAGCAGCCCGTATCCTGGGGGAGATACGCAGTATTTT. The chain joins TRBV4-1 to TRBJ2-3, with D possibly being TRBD1 or TRBD2 (5 bases each). Germline loops: CDR1 MGHRA, CDR2 YSYEKL. V was shortened by 4 bases and J by 5 bases, with 13 bases between the two germline ends. There are 14 residues in the CDR3.

This clonotype was picked up a small number of times. This chain connects TRBV5-1 to TRBJ1-1; D not certain. Germline loops: CDR1 SGHRS, CDR2 YFSETQ. Between the trimmed V and J ends, which lost 3 bases and 1 base, there was a span of 16 bases. The CDR3 totals 16 residues. CDR3 sequence (DNA): TGCGCCAGCAGCTCCCTGTTCACTACCTCGAACACTGAAGCTTTCTTT. Its translation is CASSSLFTTSNTEAFF.

The V call is TRBV7-8, the J call TRBJ2-1, with a tentative D call TRBD2 (5 bases). This CDR3 is built from 15 residues. The V gene's germline CDR1 is SGHVS and CDR2 FQNEAQ. Trimming took off 2 bases at V and 4 bases at J, with 12 bases between the two ends. In nucleotides, the CDR3 is TGTGCCAGCAGCTTAATAGCGATTAGATACAATGAGCAGTTCTTC. Its translation is CASSLIAIRYNEQFF. The variable domain in full, completed from reference TRBV7-8 and TRBJ2-1, reads GAGVSQSPRYKVAKRGQDVALRCDPISGHVSLFWYQQALGQGPEFLTYFQNEAQLDKSGLPSDRFFAERPEGSVSTLKIQRTQQEDSAVYLCASSLIAIRYNEQFFGPGTRLTVL.

The CDR3: CASRTGGNRLETQYF. The CDR3 nucleotides are TGCGCCAGCCGGACAGGGGGCAATAGATTGGAGACCCAGTACTTC. This chain joins TRBV5-1 and TRBJ2-5; TRBD1 matches at 11 bases. The CDR3 is made up of 15 amino acids. Germline V lookup: CDR1 SGHRS, CDR2 YFSETQ. V gave up 7 bases and J gave up 5 bases; unmatched junction bases: 10.

The chain couples TRBV28 to TRBJ1-5, with 7 positions matching TRBD1. Germline V gives CDR1 MDHEN, CDR2 SYDVKM. The trim removed 3 bases at V and 4 bases at J, leaving 9 bases unmatched. The CDR3 consists of 16 residues. CDR3 loop: CASSLSIPGGNQPQHF. CDR3 DNA: TGTGCCAGCAGTTTGTCGATCCCAGGGGGGAATCAGCCCCAGCATTTT.

The CDR3 DNA reads as TGCAGTGCTAGAAACCCAGGGATTCGGGAGCAGTTCTTC. It codes for CSARNPGIREQFF. The rearrangement uses TRBV20-1 and TRBJ2-1; a possible D gene is TRBD1 (5 bases). V gave up 2 bases and J gave up 10 bases, with 15 bases separating them. CDR3 length: 13 residues. Germline loops: CDR1 DFQATT, CDR2 SNEGSKA (reference sequence).

This clonotype turned up a few times. The chain employs TRBV5-5 and TRBJ1-4; D not certain. Trimming took off 4 bases at V and 13 bases at J, with 20 bases between the two ends. The CDR3 sequence is 14 residues long. Germline CDR1 reads SGHKS; CDR2 reads YYEKEE (reference sequence). Here the CDR3 DNA reads TGTGCCAGCAGCCCACCGGCCTCACCAGCGGGACTGTTTTTT. Its protein product is CASSPPASPAGLFF.

The chain has TRBV9 and TRBJ2-3; D possibly uses TRBD1 or TRBD2 (5 bases each). This CDR3 comprises 17 residues. Deletions cut 3 bases from V and 0 bases from J, with 17 bases between. CDR1 SGDLS and CDR2 YYNGEE come from the germline V gene. CDR3 in amino acids: CASSAGRGDPSTDTQYF. In DNA, the CDR3 is TGTGCCAGCAGCGCCGGGCGTGGGGACCCTAGCACAGATACGCAGTATTTT.